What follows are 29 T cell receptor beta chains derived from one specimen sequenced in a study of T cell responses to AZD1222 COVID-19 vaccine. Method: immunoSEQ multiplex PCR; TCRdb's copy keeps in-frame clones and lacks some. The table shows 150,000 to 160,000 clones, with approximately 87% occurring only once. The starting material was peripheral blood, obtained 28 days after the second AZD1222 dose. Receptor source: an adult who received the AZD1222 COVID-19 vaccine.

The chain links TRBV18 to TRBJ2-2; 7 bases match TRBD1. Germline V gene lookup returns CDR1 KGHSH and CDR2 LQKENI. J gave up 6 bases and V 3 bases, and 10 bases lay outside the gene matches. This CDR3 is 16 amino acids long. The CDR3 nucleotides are TGTGCCAGCTCACCGATAAACGGACAGGTCGCCGGGGAGCTGTTTTTT. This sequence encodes CASSPINGQVAGELFF.

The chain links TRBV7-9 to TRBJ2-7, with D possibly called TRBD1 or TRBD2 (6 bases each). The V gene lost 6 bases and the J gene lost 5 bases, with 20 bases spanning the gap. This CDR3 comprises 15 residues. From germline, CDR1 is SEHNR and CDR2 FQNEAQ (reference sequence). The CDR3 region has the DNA TGTGCCAGCAGGAAGGACAGCCGCGGGACCCACGAGCAGTACTTC. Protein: CASRKDSRGTHEQYF.

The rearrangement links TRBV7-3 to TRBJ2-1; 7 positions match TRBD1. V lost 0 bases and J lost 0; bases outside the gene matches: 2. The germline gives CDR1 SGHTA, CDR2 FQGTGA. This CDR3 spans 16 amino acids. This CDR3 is CASSLTGTASYNEQFF. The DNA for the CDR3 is TGTGCCAGCAGCTTAACCGGGACAGCCTCCTACAATGAGCAGTTCTTC.

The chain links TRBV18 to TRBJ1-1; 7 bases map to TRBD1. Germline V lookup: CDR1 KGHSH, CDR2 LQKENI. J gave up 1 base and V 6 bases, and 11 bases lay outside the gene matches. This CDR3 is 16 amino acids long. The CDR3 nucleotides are TGTGCCAGCTCCCGCCCCTCTACAGGGGCGAACACTGAAGCTTTCTTT. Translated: CASSRPSTGANTEAFF.

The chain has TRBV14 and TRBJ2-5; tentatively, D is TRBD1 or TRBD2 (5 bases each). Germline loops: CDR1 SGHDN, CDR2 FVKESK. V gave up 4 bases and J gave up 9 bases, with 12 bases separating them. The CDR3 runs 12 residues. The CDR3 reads CASSLSVGAQYF. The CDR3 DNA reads TGTGCCAGCAGCCTCTCGGTGGGGGCCCAGTACTTC.

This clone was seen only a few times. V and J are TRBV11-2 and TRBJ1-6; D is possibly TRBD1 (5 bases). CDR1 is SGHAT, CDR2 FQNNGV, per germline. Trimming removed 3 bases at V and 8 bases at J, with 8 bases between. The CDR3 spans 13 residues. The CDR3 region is CASSFGTDSPLHF. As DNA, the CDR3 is TGTGCCAGCAGCTTCGGGACGGATTCACCCCTCCACTTT.

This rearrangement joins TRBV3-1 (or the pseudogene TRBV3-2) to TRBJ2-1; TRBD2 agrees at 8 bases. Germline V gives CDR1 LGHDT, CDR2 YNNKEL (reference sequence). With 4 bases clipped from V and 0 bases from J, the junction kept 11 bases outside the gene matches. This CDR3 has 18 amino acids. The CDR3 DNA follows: TGTGCCAGCAGCCCGAGGGGCGGGAGGATCAGCTCCTACAATGAGCAGTTCTTC. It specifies CASSPRGGRISSYNEQFF.

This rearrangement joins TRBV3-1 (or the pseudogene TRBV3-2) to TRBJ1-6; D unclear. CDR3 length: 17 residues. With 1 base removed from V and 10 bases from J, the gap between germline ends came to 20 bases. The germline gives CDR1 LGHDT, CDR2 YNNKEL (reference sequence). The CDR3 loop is CASSQVPRVGKISPLHF. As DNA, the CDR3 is TGTGCCAGCAGCCAAGTACCGAGGGTAGGGAAAATCTCACCCCTCCACTTT.

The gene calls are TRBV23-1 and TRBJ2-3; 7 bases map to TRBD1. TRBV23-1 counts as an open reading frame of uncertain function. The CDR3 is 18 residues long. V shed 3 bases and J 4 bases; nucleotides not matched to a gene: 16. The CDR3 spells CASSHPEDRRFWADTQYF. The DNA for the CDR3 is TGCGCCAGCAGTCATCCGGAGGACAGGCGGTTTTGGGCAGATACGCAGTATTTT.

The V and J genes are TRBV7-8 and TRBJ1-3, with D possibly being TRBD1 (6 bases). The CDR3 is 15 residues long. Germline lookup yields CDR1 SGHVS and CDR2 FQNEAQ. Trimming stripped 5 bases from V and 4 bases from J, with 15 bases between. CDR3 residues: CASSHSGGAGNTIYF. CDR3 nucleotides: TGTGCCAGCAGCCATAGCGGGGGCGCGGGAAACACCATATATTTT. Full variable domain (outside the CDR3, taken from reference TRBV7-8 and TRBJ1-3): GAGVSQSPRYKVAKRGQDVALRCDPISGHVSLFWYQQALGQGPEFLTYFQNEAQLDKSGLPSDRFFAERPEGSVSTLKIQRTQQEDSAVYLCASSHSGGAGNTIYFGEGSWLTVV.

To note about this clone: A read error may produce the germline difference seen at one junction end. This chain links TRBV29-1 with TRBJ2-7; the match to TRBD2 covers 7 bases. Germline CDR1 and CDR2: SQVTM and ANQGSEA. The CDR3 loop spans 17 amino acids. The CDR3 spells CSIEDRHARGSSYEQYF. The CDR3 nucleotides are TGCAGCATTGAAGATCGCCACGCGCGGGGGAGCTCCTACGAGCAGTACTTC.

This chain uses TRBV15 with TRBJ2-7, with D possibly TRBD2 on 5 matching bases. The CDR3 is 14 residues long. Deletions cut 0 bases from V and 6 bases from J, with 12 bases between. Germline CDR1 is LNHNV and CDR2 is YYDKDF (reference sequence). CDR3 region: CATSREGLLGEQYF. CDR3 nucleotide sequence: TGTGCCACCAGCAGAGAGGGTCTACTAGGCGAGCAGTACTTC.

The CDR3 DNA sequence: TGTGCCACCAGTCGGGAGGGGAAGGAGACCCAGTACTTC. This translates into CATSREGKETQYF. The V call is TRBV15, the J call TRBJ2-5; TRBD2 aligns across 8 bases. Germline loops: CDR1 LNHNV, CDR2 YYDKDF (reference sequence). V shed 6 bases, J shed 5 bases, and the junction held 5 bases outside the gene matches. CDR3 length equals 13 residues.

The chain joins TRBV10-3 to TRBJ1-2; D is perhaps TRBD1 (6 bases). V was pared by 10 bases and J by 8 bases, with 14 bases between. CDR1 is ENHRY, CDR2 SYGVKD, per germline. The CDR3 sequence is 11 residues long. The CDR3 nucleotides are TGTGCCAGCCGGGGGGGGCAAGGCTACACCTTC. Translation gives CASRGGQGYTF.

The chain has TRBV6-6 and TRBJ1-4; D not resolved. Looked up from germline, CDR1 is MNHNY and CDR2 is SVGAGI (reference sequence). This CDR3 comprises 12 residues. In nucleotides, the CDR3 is TGTGCGGCAGCCATCCATAATGAAAAACTGTTTTTT. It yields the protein CAAAIHNEKLFF.

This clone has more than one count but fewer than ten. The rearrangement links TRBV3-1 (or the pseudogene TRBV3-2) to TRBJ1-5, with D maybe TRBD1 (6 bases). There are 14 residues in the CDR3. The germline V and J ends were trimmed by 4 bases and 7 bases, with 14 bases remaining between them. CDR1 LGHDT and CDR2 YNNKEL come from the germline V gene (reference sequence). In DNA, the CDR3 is TGTGCCAGCAGCCCCCAGGGGACCTTCCAGCCCCAGCATTTT. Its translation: CASSPQGTFQPQHF.

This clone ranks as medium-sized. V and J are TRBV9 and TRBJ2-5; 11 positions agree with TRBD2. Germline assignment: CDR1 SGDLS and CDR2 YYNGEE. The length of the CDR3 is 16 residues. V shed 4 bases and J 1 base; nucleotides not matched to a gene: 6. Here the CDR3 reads CASSPGLAGPQETQYF. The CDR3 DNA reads TGTGCCAGCAGCCCAGGACTAGCGGGTCCCCAAGAGACCCAGTACTTC.

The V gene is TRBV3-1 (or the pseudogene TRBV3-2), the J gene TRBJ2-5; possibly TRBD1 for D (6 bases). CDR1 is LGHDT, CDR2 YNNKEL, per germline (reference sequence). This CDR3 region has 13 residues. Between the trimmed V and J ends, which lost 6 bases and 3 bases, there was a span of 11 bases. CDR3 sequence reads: CASSLRTEETQYF. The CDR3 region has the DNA TGTGCCAGCAGTCTAAGGACAGAAGAGACCCAGTACTTC.

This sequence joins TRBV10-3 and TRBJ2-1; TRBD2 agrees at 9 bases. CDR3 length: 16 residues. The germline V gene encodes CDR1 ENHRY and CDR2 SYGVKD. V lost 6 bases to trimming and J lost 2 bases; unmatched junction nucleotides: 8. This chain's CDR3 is CAISPRVAGAYNEQFF. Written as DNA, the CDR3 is TGTGCCATCAGCCCACGGGTAGCGGGAGCCTACAATGAGCAGTTCTTC.

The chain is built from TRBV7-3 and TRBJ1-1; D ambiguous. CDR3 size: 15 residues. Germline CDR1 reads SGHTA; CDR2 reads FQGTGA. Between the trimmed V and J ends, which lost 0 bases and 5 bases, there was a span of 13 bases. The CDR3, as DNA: TGTGCCAGCAGCTTAACGGGCCCCGGAGGGACTGAAGCTTTCTTT. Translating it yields CASSLTGPGGTEAFF.

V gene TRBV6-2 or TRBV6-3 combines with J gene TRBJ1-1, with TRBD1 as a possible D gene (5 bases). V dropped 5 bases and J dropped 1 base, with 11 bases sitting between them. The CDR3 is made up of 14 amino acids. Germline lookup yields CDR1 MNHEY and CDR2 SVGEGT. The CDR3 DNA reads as TGTGCCAGCAGTAAGTGGGACGAGAACACTGAAGCTTTCTTT. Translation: CASSKWDENTEAFF.

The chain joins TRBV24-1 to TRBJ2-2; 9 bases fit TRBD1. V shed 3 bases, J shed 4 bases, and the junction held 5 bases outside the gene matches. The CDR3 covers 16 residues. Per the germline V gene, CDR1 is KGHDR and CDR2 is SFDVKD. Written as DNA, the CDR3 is TGTGCCACCAGTGATCACAGGGGGCTGGGCACCGGGGAGCTGTTTTTT. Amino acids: CATSDHRGLGTGELFF.

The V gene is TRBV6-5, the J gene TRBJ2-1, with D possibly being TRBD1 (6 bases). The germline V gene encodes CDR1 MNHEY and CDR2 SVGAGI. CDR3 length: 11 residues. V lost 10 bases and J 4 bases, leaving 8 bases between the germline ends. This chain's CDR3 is CAMRGYNEQFF. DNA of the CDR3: TGTGCCATGAGGGGGTACAATGAGCAGTTCTTC.

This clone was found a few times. The CDR3 nucleotides read TGTGCCAGCAGCCAAGATCTAACAGGTACTGAAGCTTTCTTT. Translating it yields CASSQDLTGTEAFF. This chain uses TRBV14 with TRBJ1-1; weak D call: TRBD1 (5 bases). CDR1 and CDR2 (germline): SGHDN, FVKESK. The CDR3 is 14 amino acids. Trimming took off 0 bases at V and 5 bases at J, with 10 bases between the two ends.

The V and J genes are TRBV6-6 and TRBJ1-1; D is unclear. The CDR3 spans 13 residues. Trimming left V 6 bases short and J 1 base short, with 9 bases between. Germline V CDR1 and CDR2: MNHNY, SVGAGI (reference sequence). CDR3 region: CASSLHPNTEAFF. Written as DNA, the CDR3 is TGTGCCAGCAGCCTACACCCGAACACTGAAGCTTTCTTT.

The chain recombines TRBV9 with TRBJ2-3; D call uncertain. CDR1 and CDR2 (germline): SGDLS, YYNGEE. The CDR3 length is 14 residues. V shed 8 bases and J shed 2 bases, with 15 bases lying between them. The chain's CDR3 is CASTRSPITDTQYF. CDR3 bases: TGTGCCAGTACGAGGTCCCCCATCACAGATACGCAGTATTTT.

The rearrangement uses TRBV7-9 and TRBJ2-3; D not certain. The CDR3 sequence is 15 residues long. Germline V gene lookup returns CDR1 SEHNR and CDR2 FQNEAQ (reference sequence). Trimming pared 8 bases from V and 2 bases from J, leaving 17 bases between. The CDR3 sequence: CASSLWSVVTDTQYF. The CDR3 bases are TGTGCCAGCTCATTATGGTCAGTTGTCACAGATACGCAGTATTTT.

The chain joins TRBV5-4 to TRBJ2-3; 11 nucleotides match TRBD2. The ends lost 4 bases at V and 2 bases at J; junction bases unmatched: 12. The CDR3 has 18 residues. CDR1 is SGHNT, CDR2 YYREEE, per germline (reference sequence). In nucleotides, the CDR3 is TGTGCCAGCAGCAAGGGTTTAGCGGGAGGGCTGGTCACAGATACGCAGTATTTT. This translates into CASSKGLAGGLVTDTQYF.

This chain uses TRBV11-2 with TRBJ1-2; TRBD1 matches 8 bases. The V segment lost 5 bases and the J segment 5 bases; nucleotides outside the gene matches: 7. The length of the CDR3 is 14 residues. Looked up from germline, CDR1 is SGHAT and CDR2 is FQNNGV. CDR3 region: CASSLPGGRYGYTF. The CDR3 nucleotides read TGTGCCAGCAGCCTCCCAGGGGGCAGATATGGCTACACCTTC.